This T cell receptor (beta chain) was retrieved from a study of regulatory T cells in long-lasting Graves disease. CDR3 regions were amplified by Arm-PCR using iRepertoire HTBI primers to build TCR beta libraries. Each CDR3 protein is one row after TCRdb ran MiXCR on the multiplex PCR reads. The table has over 350,000 distinct CDR3 sequences, around 21% seen once; the top ten hold roughly 20%. Only a few counts were recorded for this clonotype. Germline trimming cut 6 bases from V and 4 bases from J; bases unmatched to any gene: 6. Germline V gene lookup returns CDR1 LGHDT and CDR2 YNNKEL (reference sequence). The CDR3 totals 13 residues. Sample time point: persistent/refractory GD, antithyroid drugs over 5 years with positive TRAb. After RNA was extracted from PBMCs, the TCR library was made from it.

The chain combines TRBV3-1 with TRBJ2-7, with 7 bases lining up with TRBD2. The clonotype comes from a female donor with Graves disease. The sample in question was peripheral blood mononuclear cells (PBMCs), obtained when the disease was refractory, from a patient treated with antithyroid drugs. The CDR3 is CASRPAGEYEQYF. The CDR3 DNA follows: TGTGCCAGCAGGCCGGCGGGAGAGTACGAGCAGTACTTC.